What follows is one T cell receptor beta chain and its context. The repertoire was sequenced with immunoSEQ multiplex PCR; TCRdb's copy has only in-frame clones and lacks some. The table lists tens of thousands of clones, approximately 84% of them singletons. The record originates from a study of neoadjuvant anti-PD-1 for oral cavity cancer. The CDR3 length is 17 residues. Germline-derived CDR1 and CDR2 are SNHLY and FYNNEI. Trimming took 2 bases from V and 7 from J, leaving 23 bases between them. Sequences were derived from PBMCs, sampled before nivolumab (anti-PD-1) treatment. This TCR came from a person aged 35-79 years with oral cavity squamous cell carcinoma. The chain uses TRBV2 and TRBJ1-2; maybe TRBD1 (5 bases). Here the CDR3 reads CASSESLVARANPGYTF. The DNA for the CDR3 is TGTGCCAGCAGTGAATCTCTGGTAGCCAGGGCTAATCCTGGCTACACCTTC.